This T cell receptor beta chain was captured by sequencing in a study of T cell repertoires in cytomegalovirus infection. Study summary: Public signatures in TCR beta pointed to CMV infection and matching HLA type.

This clonotype was counted at least ten times. What it binds is unknown. With V trimmed by 2 bases and J by 3 bases, 16 bases remained unmatched. The CDR3 extends over 18 amino acids. Germline lookup yields CDR1 LNHDA and CDR2 SQIVND (reference sequence). Study observations and caveats: Dominating the ex vivo response were TCR beta clonotypes that were CMV-specific and HLA-C-restricted. Pooled public TCR beta family frequency picked out CMV carriers with the relevant HLA.

TCRdb reanalysed the reads using MiXCR and keeps one entry per CDR3 protein. Of 150,000 to 200,000 distinct CDR3 sequences in the sample, roughly 9% were seen once. Sequenced sample: PBMCs. The V gene is TRBV19, the J gene TRBJ2-7; 7 bases are a match to TRBD1. The TCR was taken from a human donor in good health (CMV status not recorded). Some clones in this sample may be carry-over from other donors' samples. In DNA form, the CDR3 reads TGTGCCAGTAGTATATTAATACAGGGGCCACAGATAGTCTACGAGCAGTACTTC. The encoded protein is CASSILIQGPQIVYEQYF.